Below, 7 T cell receptor beta chains from the same sample are listed, as sequenced in a study of CD8 T cells in Susac syndrome. Random-hexamer reverse transcription was applied to about 0.5 to 1 ug RNA. In TCRdb, the immunoSEQ multiplex PCR reads were re-called with MiXCR into one record per CDR3 protein. The repertoire holds around 80,000 distinct CDR3 sequences, with roughly 94% as singletons. Material: CD8+ T cells from PBMCs. These receptors were taken from a human donor in good health.

The CDR3 here is CASSTTDSLGSPLHF. The CDR3 nucleotides are TGTGCCAGCAGTACCACGGACAGTCTGGGTTCACCCCTCCACTTT. This chain uses TRBV27 with TRBJ1-6; D may be TRBD1 (6 bases). The CDR3 runs 15 residues. V lost 5 bases and J 9 bases, leaving 17 bases between the germline ends. The germline gives CDR1 MNHEY, CDR2 SMNVEV (reference sequence).

The genes are TRBV19 and TRBJ1-5, with unresolved D. V shed 3 bases and J shed 5 bases, with 11 bases lying between them. This CDR3 contains 14 residues. The germline V gene encodes CDR1 LNHDA and CDR2 SQIVND (reference sequence). The CDR3 reads CASSMGGDYQPQHF. The CDR3 DNA follows: TGTGCCAGTAGTATGGGTGGGGATTATCAGCCCCAGCATTTT.

This chain uses TRBV27 with TRBJ2-3; D is undetermined. CDR1 and CDR2 from the germline V gene are MNHEY and SMNVEV (reference sequence). Trimming left V 9 bases short and J 0 bases short, with 10 bases between. CDR3 size: 13 residues. CDR3 sequence: CASSTGSTDTQYF. The CDR3 DNA sequence: TGTGCCAGTTCGACGGGTAGCACAGATACGCAGTATTTT.

The rearrangement links TRBV11-1 to TRBJ2-2, with D perhaps assigned TRBD1 or TRBD2 (5 bases each). Germline CDR1 SGHAT, CDR2 FQDESV (reference sequence). CDR3 length equals 20 residues. V was clipped by 3 bases and J by 2 bases, with 25 bases between them. The CDR3 DNA is TGTGCCAGCAGCTTCACGATCGGGACGACATCAAGGCCAAACACCGGGGAGCTGTTTTTT. Amino acid sequence: CASSFTIGTTSRPNTGELFF.

CDR3 nucleotides: TGCAGTGCCCCATCGTCCAGCGGGAGTCGTGAGCAGTTCTTC. Translation: CSAPSSSGSREQFF. This chain uses TRBV20-1 with TRBJ2-1; 8 nucleotides match TRBD2. The CDR3 covers 14 residues. V lost 6 bases to trimming and J lost 9 bases; unmatched junction nucleotides: 13. Germline loops: CDR1 DFQATT, CDR2 SNEGSKA (reference sequence).

This chain joins TRBV5-4 and TRBJ2-5; D not resolved. The CDR3 runs 12 residues. Looked up from germline, CDR1 is SGHNT and CDR2 is YYREEE (reference sequence). Trimming cost V 2 bases and J 0 bases, with 2 bases left between them. The CDR3 DNA reads TGTGCCAGCAGCTTAAACCAAGAGACCCAGTACTTC. It is translated as CASSLNQETQYF.

This clonotype was detected only a few times. The chain has TRBV4-1 and TRBJ1-5; the D gene is possibly TRBD1 (5 bases). Germline lookup yields CDR1 MGHRA and CDR2 YSYEKL. This CDR3 contains 13 residues. V lost 6 bases, J lost 7 bases, and 13 bases lay in between. DNA for the CDR3: TGCGCCAGCAGTATGATGAGGGGCCAGCCCCAGCATTTT. It specifies CASSMMRGQPQHF.